These 8 T cell receptor beta chains came from one sample sequenced in a study of identical twins. MiXCR was run by TCRdb on the 5' RACE reads, yielding one entry per CDR3 protein. The sample lists around 530,000 distinct CDR3 sequences; over 12% were seen once. This sample also belongs to another study, concerning yellow fever vaccine responses in identical twins.

Sequences were obtained from CD4+ T cells sorted from blood. Source of these receptors: a woman aged 18-30 years in good health.

The rearrangement joins TRBV6-1 to TRBJ2-3; TRBD2 agrees at 10 bases. Per germline, CDR1 MNHNS and CDR2 SASEGT. V was clipped by 2 bases and J by 8 bases; unmatched bases: 16. The CDR3 length is 18 residues. In nucleotides, the CDR3 is TGTGCCAGCAGTGAAAGTCCGGGGTATCTAGCGGGAGAAGGTACGCAGTATTTT. This translates into CASSESPGYLAGEGTQYF.

This clonotype was observed a few times. V usage is TRBV20-1 and J usage is TRBJ2-7; D might be TRBD1 or TRBD2, each matching 6 bases. The CDR3 totals 16 residues. Germline V gene sequence: CDR1 DFQATT, CDR2 SNEGSKA (reference sequence). Trimming removed 6 bases from V and 0 bases from J, with 21 bases in between. CDR3 sequence (DNA): TGCAGTGCGACCAACCGGGGGCAGTCCTACTCCTACGAGCAGTACTTC. Protein sequence: CSATNRGQSYSYEQYF.

This clonotype came up a few times. The genes are TRBV7-8 and TRBJ2-3; D perhaps matches TRBD2 (6 bases). This CDR3 is built from 13 residues. V lost 0 bases to trimming and J lost 10 bases, with 11 bases between them. The germline V gene has CDR1 SGHVS and CDR2 FQNEAQ. The CDR3 spells CASSLALLAPQYF. In DNA, the CDR3 is TGTGCCAGCAGCTTAGCCCTACTAGCTCCGCAGTATTTT.

V and J are TRBV7-3 and TRBJ2-3; 7 positions match TRBD1. V dropped 2 bases and J dropped 0; count of bases not matched to a gene: 14. The CDR3 extends over 19 amino acids. CDR1 and CDR2 from the germline V gene are SGHTA and FQGTGA. CDR3 residues: CASSLSGTAKITSTDTQYF. CDR3 DNA: TGTGCCAGCAGCTTATCGGGGACAGCAAAAATAACCAGCACAGATACGCAGTATTTT.

This clonotype has ten or more counts. V is TRBV3-1 and J is TRBJ2-2; no definite D call. Germline CDR1 and CDR2: LGHDT and YNNKEL (reference sequence). There are 12 residues in the CDR3. Trimming took 3 bases from V and 5 from J, leaving 4 bases between them. This CDR3 is CASSHLTGELFF. CDR3 sequence (DNA): TGTGCCAGCAGCCACTTGACCGGGGAGCTGTTTTTT.

The chain links TRBV20-1 to TRBJ2-1; 9 bases are shared with TRBD2. This CDR3 spans 16 amino acids. Trimming removed 6 bases from V and 2 bases from J; junction bases left unmatched: 11. Germline CDR1 is DFQATT and CDR2 is SNEGSKA (reference sequence). As DNA, the CDR3 is TGCAGTGCCGGGGGCGGCGGGGGGGCCACCTACAATGAGCAGTTCTTC. It encodes CSAGGGGGATYNEQFF.

This clonotype was counted many times. One end of the junction is discordant with germline, which a read error may explain. The chain is built from TRBV7-9 and TRBJ2-3, with 8 bases that match TRBD2. The CDR3 contains 13 residues. Germline CDR1 reads SEHNR; CDR2 reads FQNEAQ (reference sequence). In DNA, the CDR3 is TGCGCCAGCAGCTTGTTAGCGGGGGATACGCAGTATTTT. Its translation: CASSLLAGDTQYF.

This clonotype has only a few counts. The V and J genes are TRBV3-1 and TRBJ1-6; D might be TRBD1 (5 bases). Germline CDR1 LGHDT, CDR2 YNNKEL (reference sequence). Trimming shortened V by 6 bases and J by 7 bases, and 19 bases separated the two germline ends. The CDR3 has 16 amino acids. CDR3 DNA: TGTGCCAGCAGGGATCGGGGCAGTCGAAGAAATTCACCCCTCCACTTT. Protein sequence: CASRDRGSRRNSPLHF.